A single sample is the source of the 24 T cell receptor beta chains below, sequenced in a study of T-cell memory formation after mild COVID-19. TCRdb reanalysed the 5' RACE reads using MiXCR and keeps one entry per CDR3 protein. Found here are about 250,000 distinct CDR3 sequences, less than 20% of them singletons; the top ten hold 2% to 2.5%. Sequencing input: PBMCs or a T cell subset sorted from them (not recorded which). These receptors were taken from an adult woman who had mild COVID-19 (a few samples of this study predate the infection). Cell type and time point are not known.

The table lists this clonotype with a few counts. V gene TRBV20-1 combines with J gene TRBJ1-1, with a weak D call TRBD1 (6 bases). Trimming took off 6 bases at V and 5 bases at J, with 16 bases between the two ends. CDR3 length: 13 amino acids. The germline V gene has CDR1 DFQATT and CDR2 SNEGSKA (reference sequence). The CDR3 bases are TGCAGTGCCCAAGTCAGGGGAGGTACTGAAGCTTTCTTT. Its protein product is CSAQVRGGTEAFF.

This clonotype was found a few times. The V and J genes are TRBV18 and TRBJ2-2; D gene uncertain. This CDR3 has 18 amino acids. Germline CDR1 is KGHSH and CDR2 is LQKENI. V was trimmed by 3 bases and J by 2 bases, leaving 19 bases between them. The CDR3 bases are TGTGCCAGCTCACCGCCCAGCACTTTTCCCCGTAACACCGGGGAGCTGTTTTTT. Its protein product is CASSPPSTFPRNTGELFF.

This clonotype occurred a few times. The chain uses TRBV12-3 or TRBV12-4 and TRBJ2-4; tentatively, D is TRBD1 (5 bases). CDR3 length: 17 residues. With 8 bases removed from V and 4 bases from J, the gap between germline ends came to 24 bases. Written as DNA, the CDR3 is TGTGCCAGCCAACCCGGAAGGGCAGGGATAATAAAAAACATTCAGTACTTC. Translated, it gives CASQPGRAGIIKNIQYF.

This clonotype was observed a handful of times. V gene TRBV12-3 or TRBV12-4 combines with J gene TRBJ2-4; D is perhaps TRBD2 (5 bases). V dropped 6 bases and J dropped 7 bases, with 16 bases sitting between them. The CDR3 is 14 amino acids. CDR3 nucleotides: TGTGCCAGCAGCCCTTCACTAGTGGCGAACATTCAGTACTTC. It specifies CASSPSLVANIQYF.

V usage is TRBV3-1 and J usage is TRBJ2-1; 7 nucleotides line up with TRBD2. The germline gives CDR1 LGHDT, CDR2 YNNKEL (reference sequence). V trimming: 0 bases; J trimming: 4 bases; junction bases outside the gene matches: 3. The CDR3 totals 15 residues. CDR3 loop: CASSQDTSAYNEQFF. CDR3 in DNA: TGTGCCAGCAGCCAAGATACTAGCGCGTACAATGAGCAGTTCTTC.

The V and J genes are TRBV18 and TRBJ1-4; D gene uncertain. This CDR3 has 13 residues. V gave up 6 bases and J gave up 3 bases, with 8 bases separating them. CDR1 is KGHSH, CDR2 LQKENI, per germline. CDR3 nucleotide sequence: TGTGCCAGCTCCCGGAGCTCTAATGAAAAACTGTTTTTT. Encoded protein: CASSRSSNEKLFF.

CDR3 DNA: TGTGCCAGCAGTCCGGGACTGGCAGGCGAGCAGTACTTC. Its translation: CASSPGLAGEQYF. V is TRBV27 and J is TRBJ2-7, with D perhaps TRBD2 (6 bases). Germline CDR1 reads MNHEY; CDR2 reads SMNVEV (reference sequence). This CDR3 spans 13 amino acids. V was cut by 5 bases and J by 6 bases, with 14 bases left in between.

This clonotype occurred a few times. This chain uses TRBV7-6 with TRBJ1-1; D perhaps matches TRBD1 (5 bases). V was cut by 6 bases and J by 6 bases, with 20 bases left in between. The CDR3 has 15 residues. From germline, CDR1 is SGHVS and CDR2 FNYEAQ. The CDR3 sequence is CASSFEPGRGAEAFF. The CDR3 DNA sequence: TGTGCCAGCAGTTTCGAACCAGGGCGAGGTGCTGAAGCTTTCTTT.

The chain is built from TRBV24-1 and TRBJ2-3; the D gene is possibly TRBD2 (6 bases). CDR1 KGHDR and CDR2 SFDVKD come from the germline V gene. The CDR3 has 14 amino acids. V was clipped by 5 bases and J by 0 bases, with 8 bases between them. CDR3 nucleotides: TGTGCCACCAGTGTTAGCGGAAGCACAGATACGCAGTATTTT. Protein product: CATSVSGSTDTQYF.

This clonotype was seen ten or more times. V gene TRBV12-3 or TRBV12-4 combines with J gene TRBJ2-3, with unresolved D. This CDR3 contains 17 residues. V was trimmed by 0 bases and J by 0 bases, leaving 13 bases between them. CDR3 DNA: TGTGCCAGCAGTTTAGCGGTATTTCTACGAAGCACAGATACGCAGTATTTT. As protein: CASSLAVFLRSTDTQYF.

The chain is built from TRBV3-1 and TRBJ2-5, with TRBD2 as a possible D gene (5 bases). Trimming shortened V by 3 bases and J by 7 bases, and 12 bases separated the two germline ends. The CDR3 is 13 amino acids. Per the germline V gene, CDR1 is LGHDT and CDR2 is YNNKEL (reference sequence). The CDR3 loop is CASSHVGEGTQYF. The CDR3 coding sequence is TGTGCCAGCAGCCATGTTGGAGAGGGGACCCAGTACTTC.

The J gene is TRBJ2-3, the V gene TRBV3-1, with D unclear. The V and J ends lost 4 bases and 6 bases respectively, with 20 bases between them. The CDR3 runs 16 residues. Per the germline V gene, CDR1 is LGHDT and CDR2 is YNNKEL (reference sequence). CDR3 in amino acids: CASSPYSSRGVDTQYF. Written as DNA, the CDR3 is TGTGCCAGCAGCCCCTACTCAAGCCGAGGTGTCGATACGCAGTATTTT.

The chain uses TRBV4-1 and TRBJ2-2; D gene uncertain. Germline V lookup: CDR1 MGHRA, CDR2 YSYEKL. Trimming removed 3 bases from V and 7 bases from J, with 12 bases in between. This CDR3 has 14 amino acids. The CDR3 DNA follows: TGCGCCAGCAGCCACACCACATGGATCGGGGAGCTGTTTTTT. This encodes CASSHTTWIGELFF.

The CDR3 loop is CASIKPGIKEGANVLTF. CDR3 DNA sequence: TGTGCCAGCATAAAACCGGGGATAAAGGAGGGGGCCAACGTCCTGACTTTC. The chain employs TRBV27 and TRBJ2-6, with D possibly matching TRBD2 (5 bases). The CDR3 length is 17 residues. V gave up 7 bases and J gave up 4 bases, with 20 bases separating them. Looked up from germline, CDR1 is MNHEY and CDR2 is SMNVEV (reference sequence).

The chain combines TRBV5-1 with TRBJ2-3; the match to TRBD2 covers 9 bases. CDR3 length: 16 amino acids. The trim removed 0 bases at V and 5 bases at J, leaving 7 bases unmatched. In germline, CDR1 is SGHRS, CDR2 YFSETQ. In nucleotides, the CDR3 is TGCGCCAGCAGCTTGGAGCGCGGGGGGGCGGGAGATACGCAGTATTTT. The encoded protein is CASSLERGGAGDTQYF.

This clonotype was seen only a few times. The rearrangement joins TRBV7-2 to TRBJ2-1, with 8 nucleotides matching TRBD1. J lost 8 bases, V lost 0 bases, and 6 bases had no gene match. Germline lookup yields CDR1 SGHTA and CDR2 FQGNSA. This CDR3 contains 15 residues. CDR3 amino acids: CASSLARGLGYEQFF. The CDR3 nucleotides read TGTGCCAGCAGCTTAGCCAGGGGGCTCGGCTATGAGCAGTTCTTC.

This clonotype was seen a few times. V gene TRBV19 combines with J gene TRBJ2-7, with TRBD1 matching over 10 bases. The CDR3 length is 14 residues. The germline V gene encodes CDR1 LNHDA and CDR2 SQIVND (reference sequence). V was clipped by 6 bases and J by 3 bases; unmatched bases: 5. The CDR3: CASSRDRGDYEQYF. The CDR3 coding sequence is TGTGCCAGTAGCCGGGACAGGGGTGACTACGAGCAGTACTTC.

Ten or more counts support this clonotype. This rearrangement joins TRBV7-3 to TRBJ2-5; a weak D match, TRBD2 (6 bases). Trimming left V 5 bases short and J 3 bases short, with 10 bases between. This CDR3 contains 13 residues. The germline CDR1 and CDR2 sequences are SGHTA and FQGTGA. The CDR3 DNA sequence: TGTGCCAGCAGCATGACTAGAGAAGAGACCCAGTACTTC. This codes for CASSMTREETQYF.

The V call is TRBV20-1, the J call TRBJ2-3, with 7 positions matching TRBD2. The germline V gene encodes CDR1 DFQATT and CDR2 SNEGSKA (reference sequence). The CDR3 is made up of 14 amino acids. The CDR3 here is CSVRGRGNTDTQYF. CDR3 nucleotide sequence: TGCAGCGTCCGAGGGCGGGGGAACACAGATACGCAGTATTTT.

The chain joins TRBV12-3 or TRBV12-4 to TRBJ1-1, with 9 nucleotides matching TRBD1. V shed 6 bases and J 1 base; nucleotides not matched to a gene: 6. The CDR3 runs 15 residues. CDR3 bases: TGTGCCAGCAGATCCTTACAGGGGGCGAACACTGAAGCTTTCTTT. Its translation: CASRSLQGANTEAFF.

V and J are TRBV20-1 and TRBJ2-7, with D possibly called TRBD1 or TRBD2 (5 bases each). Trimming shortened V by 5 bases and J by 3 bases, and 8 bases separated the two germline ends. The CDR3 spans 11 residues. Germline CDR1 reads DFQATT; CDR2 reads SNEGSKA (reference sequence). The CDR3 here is CSARGVYEQYF. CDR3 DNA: TGCAGTGCTCGAGGGGTCTACGAGCAGTACTTC.

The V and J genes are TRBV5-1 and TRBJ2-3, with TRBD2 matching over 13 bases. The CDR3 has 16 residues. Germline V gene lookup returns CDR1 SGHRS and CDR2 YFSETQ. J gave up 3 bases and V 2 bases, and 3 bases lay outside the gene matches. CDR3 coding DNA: TGCGCCAGCAGCTTAACGGGACTAGCGGGAACAGATACGCAGTATTTT. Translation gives CASSLTGLAGTDTQYF.

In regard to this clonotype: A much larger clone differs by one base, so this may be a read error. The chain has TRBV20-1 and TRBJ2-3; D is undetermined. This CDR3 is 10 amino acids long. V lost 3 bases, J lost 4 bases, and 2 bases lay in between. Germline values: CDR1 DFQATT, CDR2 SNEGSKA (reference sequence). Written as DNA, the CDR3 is TGCAGTGCTAGCCCAGATACGCAGTATTTT. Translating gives CSASPDTQYF.

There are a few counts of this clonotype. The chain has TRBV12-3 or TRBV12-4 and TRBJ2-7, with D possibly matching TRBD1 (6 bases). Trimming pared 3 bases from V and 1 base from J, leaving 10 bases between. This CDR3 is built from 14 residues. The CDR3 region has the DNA TGTGCCAGCAGTTTCCCCGACAGGTCCTACGAGCAGTACTTC. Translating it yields CASSFPDRSYEQYF.